The TCR beta chain under discussion was sequenced for a study of cytomegalovirus exposure and HLA in healthy donors. Study-wide points: Under in vitro conditions, three CMV-associated chains were confirmed as specific for CMV antigens. Later analysis placed DRB1 highest and HLA-C lowest in TCR association rates, which differed by HLA locus. V- and J-gene trimming in TCR beta was tied to a missense DCLRE1C variant by an analysis performed later.

Comments on this clone: Its antigen is still unknown.

Trimming removed 4 bases from V and 5 bases from J; junction bases left unmatched: 16. Germline V gene lookup returns CDR1 PRHDT and CDR2 FYEKMQ (reference sequence). This CDR3 comprises 19 residues. Use of 60 Vbeta and 13 Jbeta primers characterized the PCR. The table came from immunoSEQ multiplex PCR; TCRdb's copy has only in-frame clones and leaves some out. Its listing shows roughly 34,000 clones. The source of this sequence is a woman in her thirties or forties in good health and CMV-seropositive. Input material: PBMCs. The rearrangement joins TRBV13 to TRBJ2-1, with TRBD2 identical over 11 bases. The CDR3 loop is CASSSRGGGLAGGHNEQFF. DNA of the CDR3: TGTGCCAGCAGCTCTCGGGGAGGGGGCTTAGCGGGAGGGCACAATGAGCAGTTCTTC.